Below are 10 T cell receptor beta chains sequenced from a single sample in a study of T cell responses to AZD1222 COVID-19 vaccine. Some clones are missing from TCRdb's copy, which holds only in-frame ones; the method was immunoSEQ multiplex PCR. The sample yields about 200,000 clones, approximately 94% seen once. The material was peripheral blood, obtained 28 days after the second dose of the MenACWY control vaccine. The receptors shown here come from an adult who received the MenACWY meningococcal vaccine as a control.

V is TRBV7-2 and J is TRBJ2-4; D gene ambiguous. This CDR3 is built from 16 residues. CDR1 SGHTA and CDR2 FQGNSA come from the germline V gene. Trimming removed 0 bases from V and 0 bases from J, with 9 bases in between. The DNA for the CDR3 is TGTGCCAGCAGCTTAGCAGTAATTTTAGCCAAAAACATTCAGTACTTC. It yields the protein CASSLAVILAKNIQYF.

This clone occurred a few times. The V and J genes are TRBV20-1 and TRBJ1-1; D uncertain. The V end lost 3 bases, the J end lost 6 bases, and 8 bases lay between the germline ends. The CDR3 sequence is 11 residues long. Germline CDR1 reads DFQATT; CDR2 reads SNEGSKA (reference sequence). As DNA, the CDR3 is TGCAGTGCTAGTAGGCCCCCTGAAGCTTTCTTT. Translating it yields CSASRPPEAFF.

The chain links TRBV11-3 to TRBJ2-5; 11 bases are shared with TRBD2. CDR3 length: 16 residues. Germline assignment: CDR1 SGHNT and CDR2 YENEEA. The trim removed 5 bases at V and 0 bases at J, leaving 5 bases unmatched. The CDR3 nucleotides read TGTGCCAGCAGCGCTGGGACTAGCGGACACCAAGAGACCCAGTACTTC. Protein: CASSAGTSGHQETQYF.

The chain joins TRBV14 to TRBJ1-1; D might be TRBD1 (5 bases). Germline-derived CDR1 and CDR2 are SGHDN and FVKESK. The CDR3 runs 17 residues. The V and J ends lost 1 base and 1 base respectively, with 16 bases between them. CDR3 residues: CASSQVGFGRANTEAFF. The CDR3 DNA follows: TGTGCCAGCAGCCAAGTAGGTTTTGGCAGGGCGAACACTGAAGCTTTCTTT. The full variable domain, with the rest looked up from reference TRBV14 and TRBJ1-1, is EAGVTQFPSHSVIEKGQTVTLRCDPISGHDNLYWYRRVMGKEIKFLLHFVKESKQDESGMPNNRFLAERTGGTYSTLKVQPAELEDSGVYFCASSQVGFGRANTEAFFGQGTRLTVV.

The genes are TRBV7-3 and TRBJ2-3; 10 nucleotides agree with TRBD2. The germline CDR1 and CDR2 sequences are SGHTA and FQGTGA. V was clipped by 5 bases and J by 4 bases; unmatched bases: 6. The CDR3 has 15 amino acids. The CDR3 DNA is TGTGCCAGCAGCCAGACTAGCGGGCCGTCAGATACGCAGTATTTT. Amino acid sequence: CASSQTSGPSDTQYF.

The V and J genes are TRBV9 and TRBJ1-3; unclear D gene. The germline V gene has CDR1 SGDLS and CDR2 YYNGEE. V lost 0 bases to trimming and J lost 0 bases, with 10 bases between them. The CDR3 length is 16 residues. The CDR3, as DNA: TGTGCCAGCAGCGTAGGGATCTCGTACTCTGGAAACACCATATATTTT. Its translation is CASSVGISYSGNTIYF.

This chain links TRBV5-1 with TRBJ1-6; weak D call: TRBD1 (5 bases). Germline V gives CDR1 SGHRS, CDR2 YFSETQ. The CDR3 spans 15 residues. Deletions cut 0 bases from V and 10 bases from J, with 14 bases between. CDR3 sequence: CASSLEGREQSPLHF. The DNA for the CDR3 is TGCGCCAGCAGCTTGGAGGGACGGGAGCAGTCACCCCTCCACTTT.

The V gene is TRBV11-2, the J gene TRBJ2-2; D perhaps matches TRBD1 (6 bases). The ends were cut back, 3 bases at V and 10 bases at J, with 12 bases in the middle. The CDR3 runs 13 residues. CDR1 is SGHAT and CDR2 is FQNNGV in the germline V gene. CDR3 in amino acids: CASSFRQEEELFF. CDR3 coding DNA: TGTGCCAGCAGCTTTCGACAGGAGGAGGAGCTGTTTTTT.

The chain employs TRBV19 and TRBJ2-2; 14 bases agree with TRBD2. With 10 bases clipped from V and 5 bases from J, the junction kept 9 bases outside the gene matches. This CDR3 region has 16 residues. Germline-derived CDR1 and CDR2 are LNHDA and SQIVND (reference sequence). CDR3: CATGTSGSRVTGELFF. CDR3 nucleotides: TGTGCCACTGGGACTAGCGGGAGCAGGGTTACCGGGGAGCTGTTTTTT.

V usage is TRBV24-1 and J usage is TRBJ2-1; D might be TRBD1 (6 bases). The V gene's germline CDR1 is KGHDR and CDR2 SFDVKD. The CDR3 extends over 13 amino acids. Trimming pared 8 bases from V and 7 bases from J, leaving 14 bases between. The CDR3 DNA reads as TGTGCCACCATGGGGGCAATGGTGAATGAGCAGTTCTTC. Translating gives CATMGAMVNEQFF.